The rows below give T cell receptor beta chains drawn from one sample of a study of siplizumab effects on memory and regulatory T cells. The antigens of these receptors remain unknown. Using immunoSEQ multiplex PCR, the repertoire was profiled, and TCRdb retains in-frame clones only, with some absent. Of 3,000 to 3,500 clones in the sample, roughly 50% are singletons; the top ten hold around 5%. The sample consisted of CFSE-low (dividing) CD4+ T cells sorted from an allogeneic mixed lymphocyte reaction. The receptors stem from a human donor in good health; the cells came from an allogeneic mixed lymphocyte reaction. CDR3s include the opening cysteine and the closing phenylalanine or tryptophan. The D gene is left open where the match is weak. Rows give clone size only sometimes, using once, few, many, or a class for an expanded clone.

>TRBJ2-3|TRBD1|few|TRBV19
TGTGCCAGTAGTATCTGGGACAGGGGCACAGATACGCAGTATTTT
CASSIWDRGTDTQYF
>TRBJ2-5|TRBD2|-|TRBV18
TGTGCCAGCTCACCATTACTAGCGGAAGAGACCCAGTACTTC
CASSPLLAEETQYF
>TRBJ1-6|-|-|TRBV11-3
TGTGCCAGCAGCTTAGGCCCACGGGATAATTCACCCCTCCACTTT
CASSLGPRDNSPLHF
>TRBJ1-1|TRBD1|-|TRBV28
TGTGCCAGCAAAAGGACAGGGCTCTGGGGAGCTTTCTTT
CASKRTGLWGAFF
>TRBJ1-5|-|few|TRBV6-6
TGTGCCAGCAGTTACTCTTACAGGAGTAGCAATCAGCCCCAGCATTTT
CASSYSYRSSNQPQHF
>TRBJ2-7|-|-|TRBV11-2
TGTGCCAGCAGCTTAGTGTCAGGATTTTCCTACGAGCAGTACTTC
CASSLVSGFSYEQYF
>TRBJ1-1|-|-|TRBV6-5
TGTGCCAGCAGTTACGAGGAAACGGGCACTGAAGCTTTCTTT
CASSYEETGTEAFF
>TRBJ2-5|TRBD2|-|TRBV5-1
TGCGCCAGCAGCTTGATTAGCGGGGAGGGGGAGACCCAGTACTTC
CASSLISGEGETQYF
>TRBJ1-3|-|few|TRBV9
TGTGCCAGCAGCGTAGCCCCGGTAGGGGGGCAAAACACCATATATTTT
CASSVAPVGGQNTIYF
>TRBJ1-4|-|-|TRBV6-6
TGTGCCAGCGGGGGGAGTTATGTGGAAAAACTGTTTTTT
CASGGSYVEKLFF
>TRBJ2-3|-|few|TRBV14
TGTGCCAGCAGCCAAGATTTCAACGTTAGAGATACGCAGTATTTT
CASSQDFNVRDTQYF
>TRBJ1-1|-|once|TRBV6-5
TGTGCCAGCAGATATTTGGGGGTCAACACTGAAGCTTTCTTT
CASRYLGVNTEAFF
>TRBJ1-4|-|-|TRBV6-6
TGTGCCAGCAGTTACGGGGGACCTGACGAAAAACTGTTTTTT
CASSYGGPDEKLFF
>TRBJ1-4|TRBD1|-|TRBV5-1
TGCGCCAGCAGCCGGAACCGGGACAGGGGGGGAGAAAAACTGTTTTTT
CASSRNRDRGGEKLFF
>TRBJ2-3|-|-|TRBV9
TGTGCCAGCGGGCAGGGTCGAGATACGCAGTATTTT
CASGQGRDTQYF
>TRBJ2-1|TRBD2|-|TRBV18
TGTGCCAGTACACCGGGACTAGCGGGGTTGTTTGAGCAGTTCTTC
CASTPGLAGLFEQFF
>TRBJ1-1|-|-|TRBV18
TGTGCCAGCTCACCTGATGACGGACAAGCTTTCTTT
CASSPDDGQAFF